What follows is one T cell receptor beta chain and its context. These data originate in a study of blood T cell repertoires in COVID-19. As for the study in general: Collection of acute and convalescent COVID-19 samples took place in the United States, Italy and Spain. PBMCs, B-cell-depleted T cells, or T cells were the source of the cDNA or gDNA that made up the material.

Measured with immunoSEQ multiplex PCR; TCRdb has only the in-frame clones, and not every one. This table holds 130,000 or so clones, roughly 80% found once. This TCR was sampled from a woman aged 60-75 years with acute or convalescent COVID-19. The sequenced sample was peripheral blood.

CDR3 amino acids: CASSPGGFGGNTEAFF. In DNA form, the CDR3 reads TGCGCCAGCAGCCCGGGAGGGTTTGGGGGGAACACTGAAGCTTTCTTT. This rearrangement joins TRBV5-1 to TRBJ1-1; tentatively, D is TRBD1 (5 bases). V gave up 4 bases and J gave up 1 base, with 17 bases separating them. The CDR3 is 16 residues long. Germline CDR1 SGHRS, CDR2 YFSETQ.